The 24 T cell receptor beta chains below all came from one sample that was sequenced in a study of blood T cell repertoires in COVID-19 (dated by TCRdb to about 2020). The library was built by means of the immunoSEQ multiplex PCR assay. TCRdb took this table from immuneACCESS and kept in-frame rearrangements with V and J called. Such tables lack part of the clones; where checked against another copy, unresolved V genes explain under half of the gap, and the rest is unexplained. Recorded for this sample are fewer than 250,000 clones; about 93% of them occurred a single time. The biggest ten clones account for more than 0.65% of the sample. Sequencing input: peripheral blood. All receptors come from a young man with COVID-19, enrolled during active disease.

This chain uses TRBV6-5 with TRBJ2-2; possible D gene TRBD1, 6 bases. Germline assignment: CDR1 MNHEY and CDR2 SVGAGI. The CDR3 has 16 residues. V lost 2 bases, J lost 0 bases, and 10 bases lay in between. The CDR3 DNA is TGTGCCAGCAGTTACAGGGGGTTGGCGAACACCGGGGAGCTGTTTTTT. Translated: CASSYRGLANTGELFF.

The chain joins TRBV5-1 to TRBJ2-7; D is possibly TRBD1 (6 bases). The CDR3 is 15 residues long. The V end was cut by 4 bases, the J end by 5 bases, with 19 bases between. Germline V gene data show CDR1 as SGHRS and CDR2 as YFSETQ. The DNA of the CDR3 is TGCGCCAGCAGCCATGCGACAGGACTGGATAACGAGCAGTACTTC. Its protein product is CASSHATGLDNEQYF.

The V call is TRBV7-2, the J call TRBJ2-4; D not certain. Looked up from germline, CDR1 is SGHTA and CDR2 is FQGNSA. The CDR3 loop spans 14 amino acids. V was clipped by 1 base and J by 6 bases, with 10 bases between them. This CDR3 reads CASSLGVGGNIQYF. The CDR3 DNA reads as TGTGCCAGCAGCTTAGGGGTCGGCGGAAACATTCAGTACTTC.

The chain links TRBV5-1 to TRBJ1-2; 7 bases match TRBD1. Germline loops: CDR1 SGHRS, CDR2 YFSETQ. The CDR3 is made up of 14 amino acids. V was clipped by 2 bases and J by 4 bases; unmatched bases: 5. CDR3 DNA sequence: TGCGCCAGCAGCTTTGGGACAGCAGGCTATGGCTACACCTTC. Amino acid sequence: CASSFGTAGYGYTF.

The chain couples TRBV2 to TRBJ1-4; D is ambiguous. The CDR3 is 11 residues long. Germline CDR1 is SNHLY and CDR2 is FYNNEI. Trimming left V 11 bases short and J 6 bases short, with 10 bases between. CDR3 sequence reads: CACRGDEKLFF. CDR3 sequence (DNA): TGTGCCTGCCGCGGGGATGAAAAACTGTTTTTT.

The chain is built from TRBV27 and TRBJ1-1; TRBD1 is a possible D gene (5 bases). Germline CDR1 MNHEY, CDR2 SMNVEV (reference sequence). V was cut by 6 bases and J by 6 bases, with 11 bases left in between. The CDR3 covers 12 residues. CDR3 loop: CASRNTGSEAFF. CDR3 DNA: TGTGCCAGCAGAAACACAGGTTCTGAAGCTTTCTTT.

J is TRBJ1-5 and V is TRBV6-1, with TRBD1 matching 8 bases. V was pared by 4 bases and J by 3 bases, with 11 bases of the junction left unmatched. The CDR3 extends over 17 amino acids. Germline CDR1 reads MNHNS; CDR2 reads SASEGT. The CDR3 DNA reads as TGTGCCAGCAGTGCGATTCGACAGGGGCCGTTCAATCAGCCCCAGCATTTT. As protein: CASSAIRQGPFNQPQHF.

The CDR3 is CAISELGSPNQPQHF. The CDR3 nucleotides are TGTGCCATCAGTGAGCTGGGCAGCCCCAATCAGCCCCAGCATTTT. The chain links TRBV10-3 to TRBJ1-5; the D is unclear. The CDR3 is 15 residues long. Germline V gene data show CDR1 as ENHRY and CDR2 as SYGVKD. Trimming stripped 2 bases from V and 3 bases from J, with 11 bases between.

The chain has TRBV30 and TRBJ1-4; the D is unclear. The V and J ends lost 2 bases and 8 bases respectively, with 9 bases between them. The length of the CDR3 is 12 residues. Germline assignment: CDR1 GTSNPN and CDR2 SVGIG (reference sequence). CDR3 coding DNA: TGTGCCTGGAGTCTACTAGGGGAAAAACTGTTTTTT. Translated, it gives CAWSLLGEKLFF.

The CDR3 region is CASSSIAGGRETQYF. The CDR3 DNA reads as TGTGCCAGCAGCTCCATAGCGGGGGGGCGAGAGACCCAGTACTTC. The chain recombines TRBV5-6 with TRBJ2-5; 11 bases map to TRBD2. Germline V gene lookup returns CDR1 SGHDT and CDR2 YYEEEE. Losses at the gene ends were 3 bases for V and 4 bases for J; bases not matched to a gene: 5. The CDR3 is 15 residues long.

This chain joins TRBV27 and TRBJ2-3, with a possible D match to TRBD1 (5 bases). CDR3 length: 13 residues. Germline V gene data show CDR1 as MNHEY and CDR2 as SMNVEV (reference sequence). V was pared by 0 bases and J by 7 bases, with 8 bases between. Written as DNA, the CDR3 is TGTGCCAGCAGTTTATCGGGGCAATATACGCAGTATTTT. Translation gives CASSLSGQYTQYF.

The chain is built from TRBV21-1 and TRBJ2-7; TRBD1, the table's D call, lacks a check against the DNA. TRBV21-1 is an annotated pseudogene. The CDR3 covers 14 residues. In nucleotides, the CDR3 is TGTGCCAGCAGCAAAGGGAAGGGGCCCTACGAGCAGTACTTC. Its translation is CASSKGKGPYEQYF.

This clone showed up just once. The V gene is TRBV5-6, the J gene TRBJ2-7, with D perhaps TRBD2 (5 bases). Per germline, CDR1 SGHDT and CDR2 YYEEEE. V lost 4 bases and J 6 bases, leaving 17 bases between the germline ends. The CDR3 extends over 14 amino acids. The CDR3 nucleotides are TGTGCCAGCAGCAAACAAAGCGGTAATGGCGAGCAGTACTTC. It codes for CASSKQSGNGEQYF.

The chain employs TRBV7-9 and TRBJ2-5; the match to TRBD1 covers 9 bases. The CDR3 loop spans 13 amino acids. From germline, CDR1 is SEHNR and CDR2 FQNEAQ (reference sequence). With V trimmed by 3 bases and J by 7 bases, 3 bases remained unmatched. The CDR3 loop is CASSLGQGGTQYF. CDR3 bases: TGTGCCAGCAGCTTGGGACAGGGTGGGACCCAGTACTTC.

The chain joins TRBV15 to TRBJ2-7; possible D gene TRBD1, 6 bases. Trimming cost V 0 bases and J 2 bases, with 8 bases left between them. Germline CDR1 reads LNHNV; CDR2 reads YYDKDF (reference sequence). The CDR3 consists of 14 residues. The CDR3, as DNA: TGTGCCACCAGCAGAGATAGACAGGCCTACGAGCAGTACTTC. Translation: CATSRDRQAYEQYF.

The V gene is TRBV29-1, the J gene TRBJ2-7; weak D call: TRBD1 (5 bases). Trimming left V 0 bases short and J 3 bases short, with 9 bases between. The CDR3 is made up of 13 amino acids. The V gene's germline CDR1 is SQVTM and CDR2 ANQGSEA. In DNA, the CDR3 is TGCAGCGTTGAAGATCCCGACAGCTACGAGCAGTACTTC. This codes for CSVEDPDSYEQYF.

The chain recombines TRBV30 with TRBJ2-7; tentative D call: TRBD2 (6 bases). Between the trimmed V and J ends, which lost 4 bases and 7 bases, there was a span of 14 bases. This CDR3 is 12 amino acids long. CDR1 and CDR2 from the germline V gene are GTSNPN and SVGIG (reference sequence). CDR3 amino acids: CAWTPGGNEQYF. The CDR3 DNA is TGTGCCTGGACCCCTGGAGGGAATGAGCAGTACTTC.

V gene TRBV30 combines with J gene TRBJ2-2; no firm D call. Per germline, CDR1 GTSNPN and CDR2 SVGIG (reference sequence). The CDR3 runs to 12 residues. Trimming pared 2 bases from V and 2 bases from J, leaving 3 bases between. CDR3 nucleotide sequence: TGTGCCTGGAGTTTAAACACCGGGGAGCTGTTTTTT. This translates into CAWSLNTGELFF.

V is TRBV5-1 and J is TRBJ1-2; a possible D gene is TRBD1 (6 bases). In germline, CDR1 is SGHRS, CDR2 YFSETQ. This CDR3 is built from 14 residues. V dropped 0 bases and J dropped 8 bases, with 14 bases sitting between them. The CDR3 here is CASSLDRVQGGYTF. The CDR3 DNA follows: TGCGCCAGCAGCTTGGACAGGGTTCAGGGGGGCTACACCTTC.

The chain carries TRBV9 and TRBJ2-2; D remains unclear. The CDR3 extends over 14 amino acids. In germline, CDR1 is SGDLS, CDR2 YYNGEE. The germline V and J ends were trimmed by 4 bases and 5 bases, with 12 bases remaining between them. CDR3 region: CASSPPGRTGELFF. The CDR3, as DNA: TGTGCCAGCAGCCCACCCGGTCGGACCGGGGAGCTGTTTTTT.

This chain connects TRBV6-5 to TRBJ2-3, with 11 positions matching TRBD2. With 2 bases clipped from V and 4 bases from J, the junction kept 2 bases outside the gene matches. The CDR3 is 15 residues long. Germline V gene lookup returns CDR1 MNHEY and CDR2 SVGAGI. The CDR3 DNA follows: TGTGCCAGCAGTTACGCGGGACTAGCGGCAGATACGCAGTATTTT. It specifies CASSYAGLAADTQYF.

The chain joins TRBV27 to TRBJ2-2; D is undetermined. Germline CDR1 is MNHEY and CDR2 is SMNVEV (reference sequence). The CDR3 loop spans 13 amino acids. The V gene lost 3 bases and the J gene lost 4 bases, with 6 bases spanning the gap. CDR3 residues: CASSFLATGELFF. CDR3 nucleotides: TGTGCCAGCAGTTTTTTGGCCACCGGGGAGCTGTTTTTT.

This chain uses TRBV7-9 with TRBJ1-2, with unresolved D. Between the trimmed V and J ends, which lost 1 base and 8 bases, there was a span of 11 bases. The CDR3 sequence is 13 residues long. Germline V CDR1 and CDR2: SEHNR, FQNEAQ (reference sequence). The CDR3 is CASSLGELRGYTF. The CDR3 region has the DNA TGTGCCAGCAGCTTAGGGGAGCTGCGGGGCTACACCTTC.

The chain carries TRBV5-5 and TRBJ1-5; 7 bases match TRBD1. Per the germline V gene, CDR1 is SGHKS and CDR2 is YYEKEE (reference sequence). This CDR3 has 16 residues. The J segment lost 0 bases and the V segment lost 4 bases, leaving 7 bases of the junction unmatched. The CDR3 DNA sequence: TGTGCCAGCAGCGGGGACAGATGGGATAGCAATCAGCCCCAGCATTTT. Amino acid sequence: CASSGDRWDSNQPQHF.